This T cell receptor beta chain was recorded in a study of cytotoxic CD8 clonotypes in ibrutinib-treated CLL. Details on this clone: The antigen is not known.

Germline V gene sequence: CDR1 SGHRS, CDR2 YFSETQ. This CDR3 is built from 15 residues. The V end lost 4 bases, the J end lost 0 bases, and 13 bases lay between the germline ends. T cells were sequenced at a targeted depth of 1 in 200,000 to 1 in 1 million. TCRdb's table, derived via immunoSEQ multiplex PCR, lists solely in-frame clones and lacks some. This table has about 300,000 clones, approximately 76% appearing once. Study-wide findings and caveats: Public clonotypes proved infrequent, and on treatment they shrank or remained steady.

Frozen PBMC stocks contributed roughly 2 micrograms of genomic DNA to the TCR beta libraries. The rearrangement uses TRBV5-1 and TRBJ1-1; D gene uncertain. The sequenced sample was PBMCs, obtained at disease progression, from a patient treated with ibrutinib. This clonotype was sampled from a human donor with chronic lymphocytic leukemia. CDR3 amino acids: CASSVSSVLNTEAFF. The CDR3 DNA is TGCGCCAGCAGCGTCAGCAGTGTCTTGAACACTGAAGCTTTCTTT.